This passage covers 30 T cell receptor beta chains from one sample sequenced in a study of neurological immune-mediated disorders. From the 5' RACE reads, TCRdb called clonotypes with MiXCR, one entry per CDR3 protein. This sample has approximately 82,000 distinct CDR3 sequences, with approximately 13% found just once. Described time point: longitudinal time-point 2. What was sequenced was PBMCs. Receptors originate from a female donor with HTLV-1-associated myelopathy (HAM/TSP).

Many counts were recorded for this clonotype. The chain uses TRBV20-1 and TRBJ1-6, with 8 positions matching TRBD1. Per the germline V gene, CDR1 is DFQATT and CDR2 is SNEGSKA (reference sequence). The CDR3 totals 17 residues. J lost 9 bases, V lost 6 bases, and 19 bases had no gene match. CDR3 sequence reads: CSARSLFPDRVFSPLHF. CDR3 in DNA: TGCAGTGCCAGATCGCTCTTCCCGGACAGGGTTTTTTCACCCCTCCACTTT.

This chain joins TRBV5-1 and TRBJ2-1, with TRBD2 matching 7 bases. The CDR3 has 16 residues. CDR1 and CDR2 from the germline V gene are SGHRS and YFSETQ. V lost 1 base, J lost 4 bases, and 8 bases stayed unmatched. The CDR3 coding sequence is TGCGCCAGCAGCTTGATTCCGGGGGGAGAGTACAATGAGCAGTTCTTC. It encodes CASSLIPGGEYNEQFF. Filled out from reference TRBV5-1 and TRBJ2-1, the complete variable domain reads KAGVTQTPRYLIKTRGQQVTLSCSPISGHRSVSWYQQTPGQGLQFLFEYFSETQRNKGNFPGRFSGRQFSNSRSEMNVSTLELGDSALYLCASSLIPGGEYNEQFFGPGTRLTVL.

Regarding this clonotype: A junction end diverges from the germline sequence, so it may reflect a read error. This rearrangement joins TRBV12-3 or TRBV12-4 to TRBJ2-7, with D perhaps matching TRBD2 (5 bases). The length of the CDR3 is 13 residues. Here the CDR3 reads CASSLLLASEKYF. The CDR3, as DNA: TGTGCCAGCAGTTTACTTTTAGCGTCCGAGAAGTACTTC.

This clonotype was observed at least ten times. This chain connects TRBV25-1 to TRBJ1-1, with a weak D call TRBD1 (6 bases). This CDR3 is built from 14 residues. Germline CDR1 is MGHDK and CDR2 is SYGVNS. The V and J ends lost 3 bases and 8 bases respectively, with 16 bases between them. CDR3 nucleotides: TGTGCCAGCAGTGACCGATTGTCCGGGACAGAAGCTTTCTTT. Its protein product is CASSDRLSGTEAFF.

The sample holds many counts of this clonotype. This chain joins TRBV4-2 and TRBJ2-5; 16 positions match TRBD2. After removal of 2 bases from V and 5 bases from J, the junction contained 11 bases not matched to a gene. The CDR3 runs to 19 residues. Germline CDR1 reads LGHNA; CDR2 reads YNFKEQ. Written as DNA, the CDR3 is TGTGCCAGCAGCCAATTCGGGACTAGCGGGGGGGCCGGGTATGAGACCCAGTACTTC. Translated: CASSQFGTSGGAGYETQYF.

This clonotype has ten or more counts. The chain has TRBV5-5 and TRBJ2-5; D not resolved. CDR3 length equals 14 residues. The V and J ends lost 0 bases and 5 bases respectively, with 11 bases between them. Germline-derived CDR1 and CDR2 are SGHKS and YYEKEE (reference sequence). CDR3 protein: CASSLAVGLETQYF. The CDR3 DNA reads TGTGCCAGCAGCTTGGCCGTAGGGTTGGAGACCCAGTACTTC. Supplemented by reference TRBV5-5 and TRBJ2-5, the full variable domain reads DAGVTQSPTHLIKTRGQQVTLRCSPISGHKSVSWYQQVLGQGPQFIFQYYEKEERGRGNFPDRFSARQFPNYSSELNVNALLLGDSALYLCASSLAVGLETQYFGPGTRLLVL.

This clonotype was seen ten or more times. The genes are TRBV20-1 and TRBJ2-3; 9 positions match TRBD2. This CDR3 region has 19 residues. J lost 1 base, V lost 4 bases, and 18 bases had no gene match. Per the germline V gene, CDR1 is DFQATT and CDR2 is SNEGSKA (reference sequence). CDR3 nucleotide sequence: TGCAGTGCTACCCCGGTGGGAGCGGGGGGCCCCTTTGGCACAGATACGCAGTATTTT. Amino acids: CSATPVGAGGPFGTDTQYF.

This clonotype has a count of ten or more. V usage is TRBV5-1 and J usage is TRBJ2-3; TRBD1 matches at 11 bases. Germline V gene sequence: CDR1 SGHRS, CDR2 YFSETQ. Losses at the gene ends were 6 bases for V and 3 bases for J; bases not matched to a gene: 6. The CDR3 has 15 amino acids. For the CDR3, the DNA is TGCGCCAGCACCCCCCGGGACAGGGGGACAGATACGCAGTATTTT. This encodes CASTPRDRGTDTQYF.

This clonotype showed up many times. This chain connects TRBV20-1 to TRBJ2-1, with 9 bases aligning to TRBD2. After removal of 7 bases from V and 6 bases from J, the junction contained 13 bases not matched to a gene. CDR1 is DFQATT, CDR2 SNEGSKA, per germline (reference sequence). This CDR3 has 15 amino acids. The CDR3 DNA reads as TGCAGTGTAAGCCGCTGGGGGCGGGGGGGCAATGAGCAGTTCTTC. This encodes CSVSRWGRGGNEQFF.

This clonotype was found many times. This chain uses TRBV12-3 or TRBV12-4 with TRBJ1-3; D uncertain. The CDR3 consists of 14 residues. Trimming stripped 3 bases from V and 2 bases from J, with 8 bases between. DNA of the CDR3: TGTGCCAGCAGTTTTACAACAGCTGGAAACACCATATATTTT. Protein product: CASSFTTAGNTIYF.

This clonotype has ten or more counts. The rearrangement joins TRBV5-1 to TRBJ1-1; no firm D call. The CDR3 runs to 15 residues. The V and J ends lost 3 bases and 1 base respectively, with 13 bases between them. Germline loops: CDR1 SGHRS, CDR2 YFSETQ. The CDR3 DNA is TGCGCCAGCAGCTCCCGGTCGACCTGGAACACTGAAGCTTTCTTT. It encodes CASSSRSTWNTEAFF.

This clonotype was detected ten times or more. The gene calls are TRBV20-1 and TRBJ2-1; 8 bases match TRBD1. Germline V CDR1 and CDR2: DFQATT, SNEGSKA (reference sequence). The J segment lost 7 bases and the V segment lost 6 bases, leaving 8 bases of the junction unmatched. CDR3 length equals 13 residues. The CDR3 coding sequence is TGCAGTGCGGGAGACAGGGGCCGGAATGAGCAGTTCTTC. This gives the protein CSAGDRGRNEQFF.

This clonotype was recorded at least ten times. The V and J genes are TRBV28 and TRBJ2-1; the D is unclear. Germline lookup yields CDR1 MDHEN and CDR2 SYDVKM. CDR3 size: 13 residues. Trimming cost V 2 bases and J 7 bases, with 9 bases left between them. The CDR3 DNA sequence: TGTGCCAGCAGTTTACTCGCGGTAAATGAGCAGTTCTTC. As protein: CASSLLAVNEQFF.

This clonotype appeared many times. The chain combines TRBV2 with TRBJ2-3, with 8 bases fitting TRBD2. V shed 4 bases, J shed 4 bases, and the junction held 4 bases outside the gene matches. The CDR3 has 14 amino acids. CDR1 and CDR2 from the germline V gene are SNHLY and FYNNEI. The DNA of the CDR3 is TGTGCCAGCAGTGTACGGGGGGGAGCAGATACGCAGTATTTT. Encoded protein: CASSVRGGADTQYF.

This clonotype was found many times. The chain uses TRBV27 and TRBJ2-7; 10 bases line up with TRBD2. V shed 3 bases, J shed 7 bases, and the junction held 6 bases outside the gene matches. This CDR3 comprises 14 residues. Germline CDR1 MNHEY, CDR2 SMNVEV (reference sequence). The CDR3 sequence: CASSFLAGAREQYF. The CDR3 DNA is TGTGCCAGCAGTTTCCTAGCGGGGGCGAGGGAGCAGTACTTC.

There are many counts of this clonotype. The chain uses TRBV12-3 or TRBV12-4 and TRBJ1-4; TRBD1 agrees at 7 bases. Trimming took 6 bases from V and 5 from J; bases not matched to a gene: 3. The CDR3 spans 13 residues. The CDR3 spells CASRGDRNEKLFF. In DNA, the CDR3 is TGTGCCAGCAGGGGGGACAGAAATGAAAAACTGTTTTTT.

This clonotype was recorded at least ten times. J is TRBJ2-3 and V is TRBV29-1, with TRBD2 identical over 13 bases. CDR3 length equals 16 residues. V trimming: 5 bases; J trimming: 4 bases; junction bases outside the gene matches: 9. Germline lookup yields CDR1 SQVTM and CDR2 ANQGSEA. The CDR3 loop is CSVSGTSGAVADTQYF. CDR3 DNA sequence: TGCAGCGTTTCCGGGACTAGCGGGGCTGTCGCAGATACGCAGTATTTT.

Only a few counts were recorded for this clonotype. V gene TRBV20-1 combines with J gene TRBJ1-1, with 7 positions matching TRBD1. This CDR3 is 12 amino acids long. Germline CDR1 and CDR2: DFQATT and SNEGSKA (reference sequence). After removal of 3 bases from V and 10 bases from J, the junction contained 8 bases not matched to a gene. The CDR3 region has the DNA TGCAGTGCTAGGGTTGGGGGACAGAGAGCTTTCTTT. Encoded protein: CSARVGGQRAFF.

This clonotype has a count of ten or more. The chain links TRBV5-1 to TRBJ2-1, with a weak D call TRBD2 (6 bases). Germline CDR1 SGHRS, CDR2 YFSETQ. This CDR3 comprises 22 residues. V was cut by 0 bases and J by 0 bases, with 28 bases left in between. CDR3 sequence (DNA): TGCGCCAGCAGCTTGGGAACAGCGGGCGGACTTCTTCCGATGAGCTCCTACAATGAGCAGTTCTTC. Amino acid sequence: CASSLGTAGGLLPMSSYNEQFF.

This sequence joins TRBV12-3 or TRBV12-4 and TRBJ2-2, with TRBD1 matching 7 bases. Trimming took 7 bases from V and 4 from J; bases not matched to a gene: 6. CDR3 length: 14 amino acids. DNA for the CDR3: TGTGCCAGCACCCGGGCAGGGGGCACCGGGGAGCTGTTTTTT. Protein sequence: CASTRAGGTGELFF.

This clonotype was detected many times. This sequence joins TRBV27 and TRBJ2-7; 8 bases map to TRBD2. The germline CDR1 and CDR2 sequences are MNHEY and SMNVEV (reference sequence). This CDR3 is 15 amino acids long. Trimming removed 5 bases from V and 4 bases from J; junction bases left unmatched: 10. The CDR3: CASSQPGLGVYEQYF. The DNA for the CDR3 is TGTGCCAGCAGTCAGCCGGGACTAGGGGTATACGAGCAGTACTTC.

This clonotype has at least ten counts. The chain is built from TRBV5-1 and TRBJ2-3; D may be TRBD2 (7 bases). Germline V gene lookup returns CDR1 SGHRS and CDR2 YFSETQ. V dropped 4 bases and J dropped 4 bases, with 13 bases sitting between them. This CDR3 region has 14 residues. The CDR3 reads CASSPLGGPDTQYF. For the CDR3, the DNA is TGCGCCAGCAGCCCTCTCGGGGGGCCAGATACGCAGTATTTT.

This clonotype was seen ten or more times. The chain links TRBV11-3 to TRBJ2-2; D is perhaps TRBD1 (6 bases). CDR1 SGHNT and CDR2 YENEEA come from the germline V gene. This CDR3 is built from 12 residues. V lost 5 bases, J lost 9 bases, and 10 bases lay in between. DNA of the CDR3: TGTGCCAGCAGCCAGGGGTCCAGGGAGCTGTTTTTT. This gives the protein CASSQGSRELFF.

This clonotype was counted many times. The CDR3 bases are TGTGCCAGCAGTTTCGCGGTCTCTTCGTCCTACAATGAGCAGTTCTTC. This translates into CASSFAVSSSYNEQFF. This chain joins TRBV12-3 or TRBV12-4 and TRBJ2-1; no firm D call. This CDR3 contains 16 residues. Trimming shortened V by 3 bases and J by 1 base, and 13 bases separated the two germline ends.

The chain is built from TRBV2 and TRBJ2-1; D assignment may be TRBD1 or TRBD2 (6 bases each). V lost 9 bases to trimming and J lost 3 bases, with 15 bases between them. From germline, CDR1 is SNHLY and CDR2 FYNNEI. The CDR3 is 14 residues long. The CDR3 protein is CASVLGGNYNEQFF. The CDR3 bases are TGTGCCAGTGTCCTCGGGGGCAACTACAATGAGCAGTTCTTC.

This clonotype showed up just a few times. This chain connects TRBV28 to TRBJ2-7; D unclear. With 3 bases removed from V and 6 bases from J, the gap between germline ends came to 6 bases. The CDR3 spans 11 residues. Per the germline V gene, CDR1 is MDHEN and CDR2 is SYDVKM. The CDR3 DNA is TGTGCCAGCAGTTTGAGTCTCGAGCAGTACTTC. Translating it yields CASSLSLEQYF.

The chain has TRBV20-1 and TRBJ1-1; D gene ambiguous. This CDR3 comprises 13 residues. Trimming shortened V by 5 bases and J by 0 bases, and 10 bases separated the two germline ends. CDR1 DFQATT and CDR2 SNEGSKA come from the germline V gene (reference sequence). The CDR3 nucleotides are TGCAGTGCTTCCGGACGTCTGAACACTGAAGCTTTCTTT. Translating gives CSASGRLNTEAFF.

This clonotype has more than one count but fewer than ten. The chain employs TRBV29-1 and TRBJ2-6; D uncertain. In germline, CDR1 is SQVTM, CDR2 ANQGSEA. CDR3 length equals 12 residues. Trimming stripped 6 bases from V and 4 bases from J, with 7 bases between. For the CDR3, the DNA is TGCAGCGTCCGTTCCGGGGCCAACGTCCTGACTTTC. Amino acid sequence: CSVRSGANVLTF.

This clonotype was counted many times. The CDR3 coding sequence is TGCGCCAGCAGCGGTGAAGCCACACTGAGCCGGGAGCTGTTTTTT. Translating it yields CASSGEATLSRELFF. The chain employs TRBV5-1 and TRBJ2-2; D remains unclear. The ends were cut back, 4 bases at V and 9 bases at J, with 19 bases in the middle. The CDR3 spans 15 residues. Per germline, CDR1 SGHRS and CDR2 YFSETQ.

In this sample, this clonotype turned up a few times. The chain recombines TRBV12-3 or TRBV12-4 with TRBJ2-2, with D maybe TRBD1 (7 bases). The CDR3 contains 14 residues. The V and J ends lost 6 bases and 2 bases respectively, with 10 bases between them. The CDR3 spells CASRQGGNTGELFF. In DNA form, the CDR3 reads TGTGCCAGCAGGCAGGGGGGAAACACCGGGGAGCTGTTTTTT.